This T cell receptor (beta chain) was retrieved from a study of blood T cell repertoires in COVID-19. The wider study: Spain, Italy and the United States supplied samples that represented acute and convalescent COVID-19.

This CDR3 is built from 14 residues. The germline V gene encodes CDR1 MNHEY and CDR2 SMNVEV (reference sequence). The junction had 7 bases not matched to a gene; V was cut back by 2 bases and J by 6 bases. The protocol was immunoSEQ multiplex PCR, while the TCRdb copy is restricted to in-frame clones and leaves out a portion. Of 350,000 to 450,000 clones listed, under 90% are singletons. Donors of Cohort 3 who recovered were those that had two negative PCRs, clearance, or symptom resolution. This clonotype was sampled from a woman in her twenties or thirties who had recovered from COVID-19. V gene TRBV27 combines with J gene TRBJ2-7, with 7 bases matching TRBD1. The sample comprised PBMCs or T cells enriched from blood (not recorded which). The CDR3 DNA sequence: TGTGCCAGCAGTTTAAGTCGGGACAGTAGCGAGCAGTACTTC. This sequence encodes CASSLSRDSSEQYF.